Given below is one T cell receptor (beta chain) in context. Germline lookup yields CDR1 SGHTA and CDR2 FQGTGA. The CDR3 totals 15 residues. V shed 6 bases and J shed 6 bases, with 18 bases lying between them. This entry comes from a study of T-cell memory formation after mild COVID-19. TCRdb processed the 5' RACE reads anew with MiXCR; each CDR3 protein has one entry. This sample yields fewer than 600,000 distinct CDR3 sequences, of which about a fifth are seen a single time; roughly 8.1% belongs to the top ten. The sequence derives from an adult woman who had mild COVID-19 (a few samples of this study predate the infection). Cell type and time point are not known. The chain joins TRBV7-3 to TRBJ2-1; TRBD2 might be the D (6 bases). The source material was PBMCs or a T cell subset sorted from them (not recorded which). The CDR3 loop is CASSGGGTYPNEQFF. The CDR3, as DNA: TGTGCCAGCAGTGGAGGAGGGACCTACCCCAATGAGCAGTTCTTC. Together with reference TRBV7-3 and TRBJ2-1, the CDR3 gives the full variable domain: GAGVSQTPSNKVTEKGKYVELRCDPISGHTALYWYRQSLGQGPEFLIYFQGTGAADDSGLPNDRFFAVRPEGSVSTLKIQRTERGDSAVYLCASSGGGTYPNEQFFGPGTRLTVL.